The clone carrying this T cell receptor beta chain has at least ten counts. The target antigen is unknown. The germline V gene has CDR1 MNHNS and CDR2 SASEGT. This CDR3 has 16 amino acids. Trimming stripped 3 bases from V and 8 bases from J, with 19 bases between. This entry comes from a study of T cell repertoires in cytomegalovirus infection. Background on the study: It can be stated that public TCR beta signatures indicated CMV infection as well as a matching HLA type.

TCRdb processed the reads anew with MiXCR; each CDR3 protein has one entry. This table has fewer than 350,000 distinct CDR3 sequences, around a sixth appearing once. Study results and limitations: Dominating the ex vivo response were HLA-C-restricted CMV-specific TCR beta clonotypes.

Source material: PBMCs. The gene calls are TRBV6-1 and TRBJ1-4, with D possibly being TRBD1 (6 bases). The origin of this receptor is a human donor in good health (CMV status not recorded). Some clones in this sample may be carry-over from other donors' samples. DNA of the CDR3: TGTGCCAGCAGTGACCGGGACACCTTATCCAGGGAAAAACTGTTTTTT. Translated, it gives CASSDRDTLSREKLFF.